This T cell receptor (beta chain) was identified in a study of T cells after yellow fever vaccination. This clonotype was counted ten times or more. Using its own MiXCR run on the 5' RACE reads, TCRdb lists one record per CDR3 protein. The table shows approximately 69,000 distinct CDR3 sequences, with 4.5% to 7.5% occurring only once. V was cut by 8 bases and J by 0 bases, with 11 bases left in between. CDR3 length: 13 amino acids. Germline V gene sequence: CDR1 KGHSH, CDR2 LQKENI. This chain uses TRBV18 with TRBJ2-7; the D is unclear. The sequencing here drew on CD4+ T cells sorted from PBMCs, taken roughly 14 days after the first yellow fever vaccination. This clonotype originated in a man between 18 and 35 years old who received the YFV17D yellow fever vaccine. CDR3 loop: CASAIRSSYEQYF. The CDR3 DNA is TGTGCCAGCGCCATACGGAGCTCCTACGAGCAGTACTTC.